This TCR beta chain was documented in a study of identical twins. Study-wide results and limits: For zero-insertion analyses, partial confounding could come from invariant MAIT and iNKT cells. Cord blood beta clonotypes that were abundant carried fewer insertions, and memory repertoires showed no such trend.

The germline gives CDR1 SGHAT, CDR2 FQDESV (reference sequence). The CDR3 contains 16 residues. V lost 1 base, J lost 0 bases, and 3 bases stayed unmatched. As to this clonotype: Its target is not known.

TCRdb independently ran MiXCR on the 5' RACE reads; one entry per CDR3 protein. The repertoire holds 300,000 or so distinct CDR3 sequences, with 9.5% as singletons. The sample also formed part of further work on yellow fever vaccine responses in identical twins. Per that study: Twins' vaccine T cell response reportedly seemed partly convergent, partly personalized.

The V gene is TRBV11-1, the J gene TRBJ2-7; 10 bases agree with TRBD2. The sequence derives from a woman under 30 in good health. The specimen sequenced was CD8+ T cells sorted from blood. The chain's CDR3 is CASSLGLAGDSYEQYF. The CDR3 bases are TGTGCCAGCAGCTTAGGGCTAGCGGGGGACTCCTACGAGCAGTACTTC.